What follows are 20 T cell receptor beta chains derived from one specimen sequenced in a study of blood T cells in healthy people across ages. For the second PCR, which ran for about 7 to 11 cycles, a sample-barcoded 5' primer and a J-beta primer mix were used. MiXCR, applied by TCRdb to the 5' RACE reads, yields one record per CDR3 protein. The table records hundreds of thousands of distinct CDR3 sequences, 25% of them present only once. These same data were also listed under a study on T cells of mothers and their children.

The sequencing input was blood. The receptors were sampled from a boy between 5 and 17 years old in good health.

This clonotype was counted between two and nine times. The V call is TRBV20-1, the J call TRBJ2-1; 10 bases line up with TRBD2. The CDR3 extends over 17 amino acids. Germline values: CDR1 DFQATT, CDR2 SNEGSKA (reference sequence). Unmatched junction bases numbered 16, after V lost 3 bases and J lost 8 bases. The CDR3 region has the DNA TGCAGTGCTAGGGATCCCCTAACTAGCGGGACATATGATGAGCAGTTCTTC. Protein product: CSARDPLTSGTYDEQFF.

The V call is TRBV7-2, the J call TRBJ1-2; 8 nucleotides align to TRBD1. This CDR3 has 16 residues. CDR1 and CDR2 from the germline V gene are SGHTA and FQGNSA. Losses at the gene ends were 1 base for V and 7 bases for J; bases not matched to a gene: 11. In nucleotides, the CDR3 is TGTGCCAGCAGCTTAGAAACGACAGGGGTTTCATCTGGCTACACCTTC. Its protein is CASSLETTGVSSGYTF. Variable domain in full (rest from reference TRBV7-2 and TRBJ1-2): GAGVSQSPSNKVTEKGKDVELRCDPISGHTALYWYRQSLGQGLEFLIYFQGNSAPDKSGLPSDRFSAERTGGSVSTLTIQRTQQEDSAVYLCASSLETTGVSSGYTFGSGTRLTVV.

The CDR3 here is CASSPTTGSSYEQYF. CDR3 bases: TGTGCCAGCTCACCAACAACTGGGAGCTCCTACGAGCAGTACTTC. The chain uses TRBV18 and TRBJ2-7; the D gene is possibly TRBD2 (5 bases). The germline gives CDR1 KGHSH, CDR2 LQKENI. The CDR3 runs to 15 residues. V was clipped by 2 bases and J by 0 bases, with 11 bases between them.

This clonotype occurred a few times. V and J are TRBV29-1 and TRBJ2-2; D gene ambiguous. Germline-derived CDR1 and CDR2 are SQVTM and ANQGSEA. The CDR3 length is 13 residues. Trimming pared 3 bases from V and 4 bases from J, leaving 9 bases between. The DNA of the CDR3 is TGCAGCGTTGACCCGGGTTCCACCGGGGAGCTGTTTTTT. Protein sequence: CSVDPGSTGELFF.

The chain has TRBV6-2 or TRBV6-3 and TRBJ2-7; no clear D. Trimming pared 0 bases from V and 4 bases from J, leaving 13 bases between. Germline CDR1 MNHEY, CDR2 SVGEGT. This CDR3 spans 15 amino acids. The CDR3 sequence is CASSYSLGSGYEQYF. CDR3 nucleotide sequence: TGTGCCAGCAGTTACTCCTTGGGTTCGGGTTACGAGCAGTACTTC.

The J gene is TRBJ2-1, the V gene TRBV5-1, with a possible D match to TRBD2 (5 bases). The V gene lost 6 bases and the J gene lost 2 bases, with 9 bases spanning the gap. Germline CDR1 reads SGHRS; CDR2 reads YFSETQ. The CDR3 has 13 amino acids. In DNA form, the CDR3 reads TGCGCCAGCAACACCGGGGCCTACAATGAGCAGTTCTTC. Amino acid sequence: CASNTGAYNEQFF. The full variable domain, its missing parts supplied by reference TRBV5-1 and TRBJ2-1, is KAGVTQTPRYLIKTRGQQVTLSCSPISGHRSVSWYQQTPGQGLQFLFEYFSETQRNKGNFPGRFSGRQFSNSRSEMNVSTLELGDSALYLCASNTGAYNEQFFGPGTRLTVL.

This clonotype appeared a few times. An end of the junction differs from the germline gene, which may be a read error. The genes are TRBV11-3 and TRBJ2-4, with 7 bases that match TRBD2. This CDR3 is built from 14 residues. Germline V gene data show CDR1 as SGHNT and CDR2 as YENEEA. The DNA for the CDR3 is TGTGCCAGCAGTTTAGAGGGAGGGCCGAACATTCAGTACTTC. As protein: CASSLEGGPNIQYF.

This clonotype was counted only a few times. The chain carries TRBV2 and TRBJ1-4, with D possibly TRBD1 on 5 matching bases. V was clipped by 8 bases and J by 4 bases, with 11 bases between them. The CDR3 spans 13 residues. Germline V gives CDR1 SNHLY, CDR2 FYNNEI. The CDR3: CASARDFNEKLFF. CDR3 bases: TGTGCCAGCGCAAGGGACTTTAATGAAAAACTGTTTTTT.

There are a few counts of this clonotype. The chain links TRBV19 to TRBJ2-5; D is possibly TRBD1 or TRBD2 (5 bases each). The CDR3 covers 15 residues. The ends were cut back, 10 bases at V and 2 bases at J, with 20 bases in the middle. Germline V CDR1 and CDR2: LNHDA, SQIVND (reference sequence). The CDR3 DNA follows: TGTGCCACACGATCCGGGACCGGACCACAAGAGACCCAGTACTTC. It translates to CATRSGTGPQETQYF.

The gene calls are TRBV7-9 and TRBJ2-6; the D call may be TRBD1 or TRBD2 (5 bases each). From germline, CDR1 is SEHNR and CDR2 FQNEAQ (reference sequence). The CDR3 runs 20 residues. Trimming shortened V by 5 bases and J by 1 base, and 24 bases separated the two germline ends. The CDR3 protein is CASSTEGPPFGGSGANVLTF. DNA of the CDR3: TGTGCCAGCAGCACAGAGGGGCCTCCTTTTGGGGGTTCTGGGGCCAACGTCCTGACTTTC. Complete variable domain (other parts from reference TRBV7-9 and TRBJ2-6): DTGVSQNPRHKITKRGQNVTFRCDPISEHNRLYWYRQTLGQGPEFLTYFQNEAQLEKSRLLSDRFSAERPKGSFSTLEIQRTEQGDSAMYLCASSTEGPPFGGSGANVLTFGAGSRLTVL.

This clonotype turned up a few times. The gene calls are TRBV11-2 and TRBJ2-1, with TRBD1 matching over 8 bases. The junction had 8 bases not matched to a gene; V was cut back by 6 bases and J by 4 bases. The CDR3 has 15 amino acids. CDR1 is SGHAT and CDR2 is FQNNGV in the germline V gene. In DNA form, the CDR3 reads TGTGCCAGCAGTATCCAGGACAGGGTTTACAATGAGCAGTTCTTC. Its protein is CASSIQDRVYNEQFF.

In this sample, this clonotype turned up a few times. The chain combines TRBV4-3 with TRBJ1-2; TRBD1 agrees at 7 bases. Germline assignment: CDR1 LGHNA and CDR2 YSLEER. The CDR3 length is 15 residues. With 1 base clipped from V and 7 bases from J, the junction kept 9 bases outside the gene matches. CDR3 in amino acids: CASSQGSGGLGGYTF. CDR3 coding DNA: TGCGCCAGCAGCCAAGGTTCAGGGGGACTGGGTGGCTACACCTTC.

This clonotype has a handful of counts. The gene calls are TRBV10-3 and TRBJ2-6; possibly TRBD1 or TRBD2 for D (5 bases each). This CDR3 spans 16 amino acids. The ends were cut back, 6 bases at V and 4 bases at J, with 16 bases in the middle. In germline, CDR1 is ENHRY, CDR2 SYGVKD. The CDR3 loop reads CAISQRGRTGANVLTF. The CDR3 DNA is TGTGCCATCAGCCAGAGGGGCAGGACCGGGGCCAACGTCCTGACTTTC.

The V call is TRBV12-3 or TRBV12-4, the J call TRBJ2-6; D tentatively fits TRBD1 or TRBD2 (5 bases each). The length of the CDR3 is 17 residues. Trimming took 4 bases from V and 0 from J, leaving 13 bases between them. CDR3 sequence: CASSYRSGLSGANVLTF. The CDR3 nucleotides are TGTGCCAGCAGTTATCGGTCGGGGCTCTCTGGGGCCAACGTCCTGACTTTC.

The table lists this clonotype with a few counts. V and J are TRBV27 and TRBJ2-7; D perhaps matches TRBD2 (6 bases). CDR1 and CDR2 from the germline V gene are MNHEY and SMNVEV (reference sequence). The germline V and J ends were trimmed by 5 bases and 6 bases, with 23 bases remaining between them. The CDR3 is 16 residues long. CDR3 nucleotides: TGTGCCAGCAGTACCTCGGTGGGGCGGGGAATCGGCGAGCAGTACTTC. Residues: CASSTSVGRGIGEQYF.

Concerning this clonotype itself: A junction boundary mismatches the germline segment, possibly from a read error. This chain links TRBV11-3 with TRBJ1-5; a possible D gene is TRBD1 (5 bases). The CDR3 is 18 residues long. The germline V gene encodes CDR1 SGHNT and CDR2 YENEEA. In DNA, the CDR3 is TGTGCCAGCAGCTTAGTTCGGGGCATTGGTAAGAGCAATCGGCCCCAGCATTTT. This encodes CASSLVRGIGKSNRPQHF.

This clonotype was found a few times. The chain has TRBV6-1 and TRBJ2-5, with no clear D. The V gene's germline CDR1 is MNHNS and CDR2 SASEGT. The germline V and J ends were trimmed by 6 bases and 0 bases, with 17 bases remaining between them. This CDR3 has 16 amino acids. The CDR3 sequence: CASSLGSGPYQETQYF. The DNA for the CDR3 is TGTGCCAGCAGCCTTGGCTCGGGCCCGTACCAAGAGACCCAGTACTTC.

This clonotype occurred a few times. The V gene is TRBV29-1, the J gene TRBJ2-1; D is ambiguous. V lost 3 bases to trimming and J lost 8 bases, with 17 bases between them. The CDR3 contains 14 residues. The germline gives CDR1 SQVTM, CDR2 ANQGSEA. The CDR3, as DNA: TGCAGCGTTGAGGTCCTAGGACGCTTGGATGAGCAGTTCTTC. The encoded protein is CSVEVLGRLDEQFF.

This clonotype occurred once. CDR3 amino acids: CATRFSGQETQYF. Here the CDR3 DNA reads TGTGCCACCAGATTTTCTGGGCAAGAGACCCAGTACTTC. The V and J genes are TRBV25-1 and TRBJ2-5; D gene uncertain. The CDR3 spans 13 residues. Trimming removed 10 bases from V and 2 bases from J, with 14 bases in between. In germline, CDR1 is MGHDK, CDR2 SYGVNS.

The chain employs TRBV6-2 or TRBV6-3 and TRBJ2-1; 10 bases are shared with TRBD2. There are 15 residues in the CDR3. Trimming removed 6 bases from V and 3 bases from J; junction bases left unmatched: 5. The V gene's germline CDR1 is MNHEY and CDR2 SVGEGT. CDR3 region: CASRSLAGVYNEQFF. Here the CDR3 DNA reads TGTGCCAGCAGATCTCTAGCGGGGGTCTACAATGAGCAGTTCTTC.